Below, 32 T cell receptor beta chains from the same sample are listed, as sequenced in a study of human T cells and chemical hapten exposure. TCRdb passed the RACE reads through MiXCR, listing each CDR3 protein once. The sample consists of 100,000 or so distinct CDR3 sequences, about 10% of them appearing once. Time point given: patch test 1, 2 weeks after DPC sensitization. Treatment specified: therapeutic diphenylcyclopropenone sensitization with weekly scalp DPC. Here the sequenced sample was whole blood, taken in connection with sensitization to the hapten diphenylcyclopropenone (DPC). The receptor set was obtained from a man aged 35-49 years with alopecia areata. Some clones in this sample may be carry-over from other donors' samples.

This clonotype occurred a few times. This sequence joins TRBV25-1 and TRBJ2-1; D uncertain. Germline lookup yields CDR1 MGHDK and CDR2 SYGVNS. The CDR3 spans 13 residues. Deletions cut 5 bases from V and 4 bases from J, with 9 bases between. The CDR3 DNA reads as TGTGCCAGCAGTCGTCTTCTGTACAATGAGCAGTTCTTC. Translation gives CASSRLLYNEQFF.

The chain carries TRBV27 and TRBJ1-5, with D unclear. The CDR3 is 14 amino acids. V shed 5 bases and J shed 1 base, with 9 bases lying between them. Germline CDR1 MNHEY, CDR2 SMNVEV (reference sequence). The CDR3 sequence is CASSGFESNQPQHF. The CDR3 DNA reads TGTGCCAGCAGTGGATTCGAGAGCAATCAGCCCCAGCATTTT.

This clonotype was counted a few times. The V call is TRBV23-1, the J call TRBJ2-3; tentatively, D is TRBD2 (6 bases). TRBV23-1 has ORF status, its function being uncertain. This CDR3 region has 16 residues. Between the trimmed V and J ends, which lost 0 bases and 4 bases, there was a span of 14 bases. CDR3: CASSQSRRGRADTQYF. CDR3 DNA: TGCGCCAGCAGTCAATCGAGGAGGGGCCGGGCAGATACGCAGTATTTT.

This clonotype was counted between two and nine times. The chain employs TRBV12-3 or TRBV12-4 and TRBJ2-2; D unresolved. V was cut by 5 bases and J by 2 bases, with 3 bases left in between. CDR3 length: 12 residues. CDR3: CASSENTGELFF. In nucleotides, the CDR3 is TGTGCCAGCAGTGAAAACACCGGGGAGCTGTTTTTT.

This clonotype turned up a few times. The chain employs TRBV24-1 and TRBJ1-2; D gene unclear. Germline CDR1 and CDR2: KGHDR and SFDVKD. Between the trimmed V and J ends, which lost 2 bases and 3 bases, there was a span of 12 bases. This CDR3 contains 15 residues. This CDR3 reads CATSDSRWGYYGYTF. CDR3 coding DNA: TGTGCCACCAGTGATTCCCGGTGGGGATACTATGGCTACACCTTC.

This clonotype has at least ten counts. The chain joins TRBV27 to TRBJ1-6; D perhaps matches TRBD1 (5 bases). This CDR3 has 16 amino acids. Germline V gene sequence: CDR1 MNHEY, CDR2 SMNVEV (reference sequence). Between the trimmed V and J ends, which lost 6 bases and 0 bases, there was a span of 12 bases. The CDR3 spells CASSLWGNSYNSPLHF. The CDR3 DNA follows: TGTGCCAGCAGCCTCTGGGGGAACTCCTATAATTCACCCCTCCACTTT.

V is TRBV27 and J is TRBJ2-3; 12 bases align to TRBD1. This CDR3 spans 16 amino acids. Losses at the gene ends were 6 bases for V and 0 bases for J; bases not matched to a gene: 4. CDR1 is MNHEY and CDR2 is SMNVEV in the germline V gene (reference sequence). The CDR3 DNA reads as TGTGCCAGCAGCATGGGACAGGGGGCGAGCACAGATACGCAGTATTTT. It specifies CASSMGQGASTDTQYF.

This clonotype appeared many times. This rearrangement joins TRBV6-6 to TRBJ1-2; D ambiguous. Per germline, CDR1 MNHNY and CDR2 SVGAGI (reference sequence). V was shortened by 2 bases and J by 0 bases, with 16 bases between the two germline ends. The CDR3 loop spans 17 amino acids. CDR3 sequence: CASSYAMAEETNYGYTF. In nucleotides, the CDR3 is TGTGCCAGCAGTTACGCCATGGCAGAAGAAACTAACTATGGCTACACCTTC.

A remark on this clonotype: No conserved phenylalanine or tryptophan is present at the end of the CDR3, so a read error is the likely explanation. The limits of the CDR3 on the DNA are not certain, so only TCRdb's listed CDR3 is given. The rearrangement uses TRBV21-1 and TRBJ2-7. TRBV21-1 is listed as a pseudogene. The CDR3 has 12 residues if both end residues are counted. The CDR3 is CASSKRPYEQYI.

The chain links TRBV9 to TRBJ1-5; D is uncertain. Trimming stripped 0 bases from V and 4 bases from J, with 8 bases between. The CDR3 has 14 residues. The V gene's germline CDR1 is SGDLS and CDR2 YYNGEE. The CDR3 spells CASSVAPENQPQHF. CDR3 coding DNA: TGTGCCAGCAGCGTAGCGCCGGAGAATCAGCCCCAGCATTTT.

This clonotype was observed many times. This sequence joins TRBV6-5 and TRBJ1-3; 9 bases match TRBD1. Trimming at V came to 3 bases and at J to 6 bases, leaving 6 bases not matched to a gene. From germline, CDR1 is MNHEY and CDR2 SVGAGI. The CDR3 totals 15 residues. The CDR3 protein is CASSYSGQGENTIYF. Written as DNA, the CDR3 is TGTGCCAGCAGTTATTCGGGACAGGGAGAAAACACCATATATTTT.

V gene TRBV29-1 combines with J gene TRBJ2-5; no definite D call. In germline, CDR1 is SQVTM, CDR2 ANQGSEA. The CDR3 totals 14 residues. The germline V and J ends were trimmed by 1 base and 0 bases, with 9 bases remaining between them. In DNA, the CDR3 is TGCAGCGTTGAAGGGGCAGCGTACCAAGAGACCCAGTACTTC. Protein: CSVEGAAYQETQYF.

This clonotype appeared many times. The rearrangement links TRBV29-1 to TRBJ1-2; 7 bases map to TRBD1. This CDR3 is 15 amino acids long. With V trimmed by 6 bases and J by 1 base, 11 bases remained unmatched. Germline V gives CDR1 SQVTM, CDR2 ANQGSEA. The CDR3 region is CSVSNEGALNYGYTF. Here the CDR3 DNA reads TGCAGCGTCTCCAATGAGGGGGCCCTTAACTATGGCTACACCTTC. The full variable domain, rest sourced from reference TRBV29-1 and TRBJ1-2, is SAVISQKPSRDICQRGTSLTIQCQVDSQVTMMFWYRQQPGQSLTLIATANQGSEATYESGFVIDKFPISRPNLTFSTLTVSNMSPEDSSIYLCSVSNEGALNYGYTFGSGTRLTVV.

This clonotype was counted between two and nine times. J is TRBJ2-5 and V is TRBV7-6; D remains ambiguous. This CDR3 has 13 residues. V was shortened by 0 bases and J by 4 bases, with 6 bases between the two germline ends. Germline CDR1 and CDR2: SGHVS and FNYEAQ. The DNA for the CDR3 is TGTGCCAGCAGCTTAGCAAGGCGAGAGACCCAGTACTTC. Translating it yields CASSLARRETQYF.

This clonotype occurred a few times. The rearrangement joins TRBV14 to TRBJ1-1; tentative D call: TRBD1 (5 bases). The CDR3 covers 12 residues. V lost 3 bases, J lost 4 bases, and 6 bases lay in between. Germline-derived CDR1 and CDR2 are SGHDN and FVKESK. The CDR3 nucleotides read TGTGCCAGCAGCCACGGGGGCACTGAAGCTTTCTTT. Protein sequence: CASSHGGTEAFF.

This clonotype was seen a few times. The chain recombines TRBV19 with TRBJ2-1; D is unclear. Trimming took off 1 base at V and 9 bases at J, with 7 bases between the two ends. The length of the CDR3 is 12 residues. Germline V CDR1 and CDR2: LNHDA, SQIVND (reference sequence). The CDR3 nucleotides read TGTGCCAGTAGTATAGCCCGAAGTGAGCAGTTCTTC. It encodes CASSIARSEQFF.

This clonotype was recorded many times. J is TRBJ2-7 and V is TRBV7-9; maybe TRBD2 (5 bases). V was shortened by 6 bases and J by 4 bases, with 13 bases between the two germline ends. From germline, CDR1 is SEHNR and CDR2 FQNEAQ (reference sequence). The CDR3 totals 13 residues. The CDR3 bases are TGTGCCAGCAGGTCGGGATCGATTTACGAGCAGTACTTC. As protein: CASRSGSIYEQYF.

This clonotype was detected only a few times. J is TRBJ1-4 and V is TRBV29-1; 9 bases fit TRBD1. The CDR3 spans 13 residues. Germline V CDR1 and CDR2: SQVTM, ANQGSEA. The trim removed 6 bases at V and 7 bases at J, leaving 6 bases unmatched. CDR3: CSVLTGGVEKLFF. The CDR3 DNA follows: TGCAGCGTGCTAACAGGGGGCGTTGAAAAACTGTTTTTT.

This clonotype was found a few times. The gene calls are TRBV7-8 and TRBJ2-5; 10 nucleotides match TRBD2. Germline-derived CDR1 and CDR2 are SGHVS and FQNEAQ. V gave up 5 bases and J gave up 4 bases; unmatched junction bases: 7. The CDR3 runs to 15 residues. CDR3 sequence (DNA): TGTGCCAGCAGCCCACCGGGACTAGCGTTAGAGACCCAGTACTTC. The encoded protein is CASSPPGLALETQYF.

The rearrangement links TRBV10-3 to TRBJ2-1; no definite D call. Trimming removed 6 bases at V and 6 bases at J, with 6 bases between. The CDR3 runs to 11 residues. Germline CDR1 and CDR2: ENHRY and SYGVKD. The CDR3 DNA reads as TGTGCCATCAGCTATGCCAATGAGCAGTTCTTC. Protein sequence: CAISYANEQFF.

There are many counts of this clonotype. The rearrangement joins TRBV5-4 to TRBJ1-5; D gene uncertain. The CDR3 consists of 15 residues. The V gene lost 2 bases and the J gene lost 0 bases, with 9 bases spanning the gap. In germline, CDR1 is SGHNT, CDR2 YYREEE (reference sequence). This CDR3 is CASSLRPDSNQPQHF. The CDR3 bases are TGTGCCAGCAGCTTAAGGCCGGATAGCAATCAGCCCCAGCATTTT. The full variable domain, with the rest looked up from reference TRBV5-4 and TRBJ1-5, is ETGVTQSPTHLIKTRGQQVTLRCSSQSGHNTVSWYQQALGQGPQFIFQYYREEENGRGNFPPRFSGLQFPNYSSELNVNALELDDSALYLCASSLRPDSNQPQHFGDGTRLSIL.

J is TRBJ2-5 and V is TRBV7-2, with D maybe TRBD2 (6 bases). The germline CDR1 and CDR2 sequences are SGHTA and FQGNSA. V was clipped by 4 bases and J by 7 bases, with 13 bases between them. The length of the CDR3 is 13 residues. The CDR3 DNA reads as TGTGCCAGCAGCTCATCCCACGGGGGGACCCAGTACTTC. Protein product: CASSSSHGGTQYF.

This clonotype was seen repeatedly, ten times or more. The CDR3 protein is CASSQETSRGADTQYF. The DNA of the CDR3 is TGCGCCAGCAGCCAAGAAACTAGCCGTGGGGCAGATACGCAGTATTTT. V and J are TRBV4-1 and TRBJ2-3; a weak D match, TRBD2 (6 bases). The CDR3 is 16 residues long. Trimming stripped 0 bases from V and 4 bases from J, with 14 bases between. CDR1 and CDR2 from the germline V gene are MGHRA and YSYEKL.

The chain combines TRBV24-1 with TRBJ1-5, with 12 positions matching TRBD1. The CDR3 is made up of 16 amino acids. After removal of 4 bases from V and 5 bases from J, the junction contained 5 bases not matched to a gene. Germline assignment: CDR1 KGHDR and CDR2 SFDVKD. The CDR3 reads CATSDSGTGGDQPQHF. The DNA of the CDR3 is TGTGCCACCAGTGACTCCGGGACAGGGGGCGATCAGCCCCAGCATTTT.

This chain uses TRBV27 with TRBJ2-3; D may be TRBD1 (5 bases). The CDR3 runs 14 residues. The germline V gene encodes CDR1 MNHEY and CDR2 SMNVEV (reference sequence). The V gene lost 5 bases and the J gene lost 2 bases, with 11 bases spanning the gap. CDR3 residues: CASSARTSTDTQYF. The CDR3 DNA follows: TGTGCCAGCAGTGCTAGGACATCCACAGATACGCAGTATTTT.

This clonotype has a handful of counts. This sequence joins TRBV7-2 and TRBJ2-3; 9 bases are a match to TRBD2. This CDR3 spans 16 amino acids. Trimming removed 3 bases from V and 3 bases from J; junction bases left unmatched: 7. The V gene's germline CDR1 is SGHTA and CDR2 FQGNSA. Written as DNA, the CDR3 is TGTGCCAGCAGCTTGGGCGGGAGGGCCAGGACAGATACGCAGTATTTT. Amino acids: CASSLGGRARTDTQYF. The full variable domain, completed using reference TRBV7-2 and TRBJ2-3, is GAGVSQSPSNKVTEKGKDVELRCDPISGHTALYWYRQSLGQGLEFLIYFQGNSAPDKSGLPSDRFSAERTGGSVSTLTIQRTQQEDSAVYLCASSLGGRARTDTQYFGPGTRLTVL.

This clonotype came up a few times. The chain combines TRBV7-2 with TRBJ2-2, with TRBD1 identical over 8 bases. The length of the CDR3 is 15 residues. CDR1 is SGHTA, CDR2 FQGNSA, per germline. V trimming: 4 bases; J trimming: 2 bases; junction bases outside the gene matches: 3. The CDR3, as DNA: TGTGCCAGCAGCTCGACAGGGGTTAACACCGGGGAGCTGTTTTTT. This translates into CASSSTGVNTGELFF.

Worth noting for this clonotype: Since the CDR3 does not end with the conserved phenylalanine or tryptophan, this likely comes from a read error. The rearrangement joins TRBV7-2 to TRBJ2-6; D possibly corresponds to TRBD2 (5 bases). CDR1 is SGHTA and CDR2 is FQGNSA in the germline V gene. The CDR3 spans 13 residues. The V and J ends lost 5 bases and 4 bases respectively, with 6 bases between them. The CDR3 nucleotides are TGTGCCAGCAGCCCGGGGGGGGCCAACGTCCTGACTCTC. It translates to CASSPGGANVLTL.

The CDR3 nucleotides are TGTGCCAGCAGTCGACAGAGCATTCAGTACTTC. Translation: CASSRQSIQYF. The chain joins TRBV28 to TRBJ2-4; maybe TRBD1 (5 bases). The CDR3 spans 11 residues. Trimming took off 5 bases at V and 9 bases at J, with 8 bases between the two ends. The germline CDR1 and CDR2 sequences are MDHEN and SYDVKM.

This clonotype was detected many times. CDR3 DNA sequence: TGTGCCAGCAGCTTAGGGGGTTTCATAACCACAGATACGCAGTATTTT. It translates to CASSLGGFITTDTQYF. This chain joins TRBV7-2 and TRBJ2-3; D is uncertain. The germline CDR1 and CDR2 sequences are SGHTA and FQGNSA. V was clipped by 1 base and J by 2 bases, with 13 bases between them. This CDR3 is 16 amino acids long.

For this clonotype: The conserved phenylalanine or tryptophan normally closing the CDR3 is absent here, so this likely arose from a read error. CDR3 in DNA: TGTGCCAGCAATCCCTCTAGCACAGATACGCAGTATTTA. Its protein product is CASNPSSTDTQYL. J is TRBJ2-3 and V is TRBV6-2 or TRBV6-3, with D unclear. Germline V gene lookup returns CDR1 MNHEY and CDR2 SVGEGT. Trimming removed 7 bases from V and 0 bases from J, with 8 bases in between. The CDR3 runs to 13 residues.

This CDR3 is CASSLQSTNEKLFF. The CDR3 bases are TGTGCCAGCAGCCTTCAGTCAACTAATGAAAAACTGTTTTTT. V usage is TRBV4-2 and J usage is TRBJ1-4, with D unclear. V lost 4 bases to trimming and J lost 0 bases, with 6 bases between them. The CDR3 consists of 14 residues. Germline CDR1 LGHNA, CDR2 YNFKEQ.